This is a list of T cell receptor beta chains from one sample in a study of identical twins. One entry per CDR3 protein, called by TCRdb with MiXCR from the 5' RACE reads. The data contain 1.5 million or so distinct CDR3 sequences, about 30% of them singletons. The sequencing sample was made of cord blood. The receptors here all came from a newborn girl in good health. CDR3s include the opening cysteine and the closing phenylalanine or tryptophan. Each record gives: clone size, V gene, J gene, D gene, CDR3 DNA, CDR3 protein. A D gene is named only where the DNA matches it firmly. Size tells how often a clone was seen (once, few, many) or the class of an expanded clone, and some rows leave it out.

>-|TRBV7-9|TRBJ2-7|TRBD2
TGTGCCAGCAGCTTAAGGGCTAGCGGGAGCCAATACAATGAGCAGTACTTC
CASSLRASGSQYNEQYF
>few|TRBV28|TRBJ1-2|-
TGTGCCAGCACTCCAGGGGTCGCTAACTATGGCTACACCTTC
CASTPGVANYGYTF
>few|TRBV7-2|TRBJ2-2|-
TGTGCCAGCAGTCAACGGGGTTCCGGGGAGCTGTTTTTT
CASSQRGSGELFF
>few|TRBV12-3/TRBV12-4|TRBJ2-7|-
TGTGCCAGCAGTTTGAGGGGACGGGGATTCTCCGAGCAGTACTTC
CASSLRGRGFSEQYF
>-|TRBV4-1|TRBJ2-7|TRBD2
TGCGCCAGCAGCGCCGGGACTAGCAGAGACTACGAGCAGTACTTC
CASSAGTSRDYEQYF
>-|TRBV6-5|TRBJ2-1|TRBD2
TGTGCCAGCAGTTACGGACTAGCGGGAAGGGAGCAGTTCTTC
CASSYGLAGREQFF
>-|TRBV7-2|TRBJ1-1|TRBD1
TGTGCCAGCAGATTCTTCGGACAGGGGAACACTGAAGCTTTCTTT
CASRFFGQGNTEAFF
>-|TRBV27|TRBJ1-5|-
TGTGCCAGCAGTTCTACTCGGACCCAGCCCCAGCATTTT
CASSSTRTQPQHF
>-|TRBV6-1|TRBJ1-4|-
TGTGCCAGCAGTTCCGGGACCGCGGAGGAAGCGCTGTTTTTT
CASSSGTAEEALFF
>-|TRBV6-5|TRBJ2-2|-
TGTGCCAGCAGTTACTCTGTCGCAGCGAACACCGGGGAGCTGTTTTTT
CASSYSVAANTGELFF
>-|TRBV27|TRBJ2-1|TRBD2
TGTGCCAGCAGCCCAAGGGGGACTAGCTTTTCCTACAATGAGCAGTTCTTC
CASSPRGTSFSYNEQFF
>-|TRBV7-9|TRBJ1-4|-
TGTGCCAGCAGCTTACGAATTGAGGCAACTAATGAAAAACTGTCTTTT
CASSLRIEATNEKLSF
>-|TRBV7-9|TRBJ2-7|-
TGTGCCAGCAGCCGACCCAACAGGGACTACGAGCAGTACTTC
CASSRPNRDYEQYF
>few|TRBV2|TRBJ1-5|-
TGTGCCAGCAGTGAGGACGGCATTAGCAATCAGCCCCAGCATTTT
CASSEDGISNQPQHF
>-|TRBV20-1|TRBJ1-4|-
TGCAGTGCTAGACAGGAAGGGGGTGAAAAACTGTTTTTT
CSARQEGGEKLFF
>-|TRBV20-1|TRBJ2-2|-
TGCAGTGCGAGGGACGTGGACATCACCCCATCCGGGGAGCTGTTTTTT
CSARDVDITPSGELFF
>-|TRBV25-1|TRBJ2-4|-
TGTGCCAGCAGTGCCCCTCCCCAGGGGGGGGGCCTTAACATTCAGTACTTC
CASSAPPQGGGLNIQYF
>-|TRBV13|TRBJ2-5|TRBD2
TGTGCCAGCAGCTCAAATAGACCGGGACTAGCGGGAGCTTACCAAGAGACCCAGTACTTC
CASSSNRPGLAGAYQETQYF
>-|TRBV28|TRBJ2-7|TRBD1
TGTGCCAGCAGTTTTCTACAGGGGGCAAGGGCCTACGAGCAGTACTTC
CASSFLQGARAYEQYF
>once|TRBV30|TRBJ2-3|TRBD2
TGTGCCTGGAGACTAGCGGGGGCCCAAGATACGCAGTATTTT
CAWRLAGAQDTQYF